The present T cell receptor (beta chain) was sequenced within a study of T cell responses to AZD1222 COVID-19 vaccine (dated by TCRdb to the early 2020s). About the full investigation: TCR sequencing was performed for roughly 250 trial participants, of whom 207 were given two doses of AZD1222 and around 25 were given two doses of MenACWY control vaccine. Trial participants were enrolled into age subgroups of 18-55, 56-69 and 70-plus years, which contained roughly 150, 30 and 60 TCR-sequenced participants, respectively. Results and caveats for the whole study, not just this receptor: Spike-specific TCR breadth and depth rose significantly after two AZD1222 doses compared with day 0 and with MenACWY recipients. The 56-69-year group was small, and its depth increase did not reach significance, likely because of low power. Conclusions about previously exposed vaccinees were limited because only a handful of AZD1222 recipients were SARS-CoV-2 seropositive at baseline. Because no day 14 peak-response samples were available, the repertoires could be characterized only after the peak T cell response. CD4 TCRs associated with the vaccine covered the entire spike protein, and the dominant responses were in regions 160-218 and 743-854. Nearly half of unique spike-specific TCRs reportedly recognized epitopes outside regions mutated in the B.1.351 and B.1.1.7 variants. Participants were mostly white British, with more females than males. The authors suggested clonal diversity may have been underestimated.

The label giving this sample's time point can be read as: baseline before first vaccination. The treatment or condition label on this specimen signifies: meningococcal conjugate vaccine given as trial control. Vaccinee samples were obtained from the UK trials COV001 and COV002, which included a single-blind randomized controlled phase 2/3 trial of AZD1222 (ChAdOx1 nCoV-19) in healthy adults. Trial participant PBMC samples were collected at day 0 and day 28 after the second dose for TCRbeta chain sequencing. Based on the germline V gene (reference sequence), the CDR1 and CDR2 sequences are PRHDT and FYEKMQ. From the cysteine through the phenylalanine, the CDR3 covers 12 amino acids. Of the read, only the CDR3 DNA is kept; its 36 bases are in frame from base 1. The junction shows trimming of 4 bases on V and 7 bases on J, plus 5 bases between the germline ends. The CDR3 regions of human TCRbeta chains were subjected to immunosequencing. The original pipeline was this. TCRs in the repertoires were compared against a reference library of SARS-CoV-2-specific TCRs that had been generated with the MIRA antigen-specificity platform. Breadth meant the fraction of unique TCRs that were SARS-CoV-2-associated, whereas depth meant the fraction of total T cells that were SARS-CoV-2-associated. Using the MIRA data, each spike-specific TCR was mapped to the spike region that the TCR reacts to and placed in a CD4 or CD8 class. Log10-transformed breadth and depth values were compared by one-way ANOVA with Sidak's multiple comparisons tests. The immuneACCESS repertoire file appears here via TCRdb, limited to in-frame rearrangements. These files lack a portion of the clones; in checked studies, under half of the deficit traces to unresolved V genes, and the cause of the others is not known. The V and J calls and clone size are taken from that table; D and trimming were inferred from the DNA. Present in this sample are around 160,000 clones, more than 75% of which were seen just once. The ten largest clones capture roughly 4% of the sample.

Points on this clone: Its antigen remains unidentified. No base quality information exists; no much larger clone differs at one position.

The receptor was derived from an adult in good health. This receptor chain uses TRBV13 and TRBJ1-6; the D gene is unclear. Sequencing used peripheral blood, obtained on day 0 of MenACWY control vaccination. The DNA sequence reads TGTGCCAGCAGCTATCCCAATTCACCCCTCCACTTT. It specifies CASSYPNSPLHF.